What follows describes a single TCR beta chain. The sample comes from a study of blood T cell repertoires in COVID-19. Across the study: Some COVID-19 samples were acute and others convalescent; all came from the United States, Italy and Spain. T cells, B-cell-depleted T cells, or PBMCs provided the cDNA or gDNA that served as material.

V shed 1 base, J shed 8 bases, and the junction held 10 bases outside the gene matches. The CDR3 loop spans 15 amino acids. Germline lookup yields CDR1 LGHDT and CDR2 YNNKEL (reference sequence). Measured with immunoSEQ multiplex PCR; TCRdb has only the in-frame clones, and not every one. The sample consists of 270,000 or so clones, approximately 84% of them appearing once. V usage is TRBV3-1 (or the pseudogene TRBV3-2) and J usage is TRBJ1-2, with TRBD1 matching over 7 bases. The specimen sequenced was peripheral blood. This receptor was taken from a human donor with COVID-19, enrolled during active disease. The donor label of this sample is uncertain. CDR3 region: CASSQGRSGGEGYTF. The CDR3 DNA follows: TGTGCCAGCAGCCAAGGAAGGTCAGGGGGTGAGGGCTACACCTTC.